This TCR beta chain was identified in a study of T cell responses to AZD1222 COVID-19 vaccine. Study conclusions and caveats: Reports say nearly half of spike-specific TCRs go after unmutated variant regions.

V lost 2 bases, J lost 0 bases, and 6 bases lay in between. Germline V gives CDR1 SGDLS, CDR2 YYNGEE. There are 14 residues in the CDR3. Method: immunoSEQ multiplex PCR; TCRdb's copy keeps in-frame clones and lacks some. Seen here are more than 85,000 clones, 91% observed once, and the top ten hold 7.5%. Comments on this clone: Its antigen is undetermined.

This chain connects TRBV9 to TRBJ2-1; D uncertain. Specimen: peripheral blood, collected on day 0 of AZD1222 vaccination. This sequence was found in an adult in good health. The CDR3 nucleotides read TGTGCCAGCAGCGTCGAGGTCTCCTACAATGAGCAGTTCTTC. Its translation: CASSVEVSYNEQFF.